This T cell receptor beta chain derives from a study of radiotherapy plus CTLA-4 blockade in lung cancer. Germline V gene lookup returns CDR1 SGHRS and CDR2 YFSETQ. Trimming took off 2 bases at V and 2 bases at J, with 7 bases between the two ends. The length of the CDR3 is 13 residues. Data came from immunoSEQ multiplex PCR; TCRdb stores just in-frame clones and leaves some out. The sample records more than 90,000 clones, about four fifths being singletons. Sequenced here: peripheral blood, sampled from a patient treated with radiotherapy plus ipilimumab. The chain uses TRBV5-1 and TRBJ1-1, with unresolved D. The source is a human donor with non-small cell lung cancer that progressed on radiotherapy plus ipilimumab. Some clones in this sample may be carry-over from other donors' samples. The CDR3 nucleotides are TGCGCCAGCAGCTTTCAGATCAACACTGAAGCTTTCTTT. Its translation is CASSFQINTEAFF.